This TCR beta chain was captured by sequencing in a study of CD8+ T cells in alopecia areata. Stated treatment: oral pan-JAK inhibitor, 5-10 mg twice daily. It was from alopecia areata patients that lesional scalp punch biopsies and peripheral blood were collected. RNA extraction was followed by reverse transcription into cDNA, which acted as the sequencing template. Profiling relied on immunoSEQ multiplex PCR, and the TCRdb table lists in-frame clones only, not all of them. This sample carries 170,000 or so clones, 50% to 65% of them seen once, and the ten largest clones take roughly 10%. Comments on this clone: The antigen remains undetermined.

Trimming removed 1 base from V and 0 bases from J, with 9 bases in between. The CDR3 runs to 15 residues. CDR1 is LGHNA, CDR2 YSLEER, per germline. Notes on the study in general: Patients showed less clear TCR sequence sharing than mice, possibly partly because of HLA diversity.

The chain recombines TRBV4-3 with TRBJ1-1; D unclear. The receptor was isolated from a human donor with alopecia areata. The input for sequencing was CD8+ T cells sorted from blood, taken at week 24, from a patient treated with tofacitinib. The CDR3 DNA reads TGCGCCAGCAGCCAAGGGGCGATCATGAACACTGAAGCTTTCTTT. It is translated as CASSQGAIMNTEAFF.